The 8 T cell receptor beta chains in this list originate from one sample, sequenced in a study of T cell changes during pregnancy in multiple sclerosis. The protocol was immunoSEQ multiplex PCR, while the TCRdb copy is restricted to in-frame clones and leaves out a portion. The sample comprises tens of thousands of clones, 89% of which are singletons, and approximately 1% rests with the top ten. Sequences were derived from CD4+ T cells from peripheral blood mononuclear cells, sampled after pregnancy. These TCRs come from a female donor with multiple sclerosis, enrolled in a pregnancy study.

This chain uses TRBV7-8 with TRBJ2-1; D is perhaps TRBD1 (5 bases). The CDR3 is 15 residues long. The germline V gene encodes CDR1 SGHVS and CDR2 FQNEAQ. V was trimmed by 3 bases and J by 4 bases, leaving 13 bases between them. CDR3 in DNA: TGTGCCAGCAGCTTTGTGGACAACGGTTACAATGAGCAGTTCTTC. Protein product: CASSFVDNGYNEQFF.

This clone was seen just once. This chain links TRBV2 with TRBJ1-1, with D hard to call. V dropped 6 bases and J dropped 1 base, with 9 bases sitting between them. Germline assignment: CDR1 SNHLY and CDR2 FYNNEI. The CDR3 contains 13 residues. The CDR3 sequence: CASREGENTEAFF. The CDR3 coding sequence is TGTGCCAGCAGGGAGGGTGAGAACACTGAAGCTTTCTTT. The entire variable domain, with the rest obtained from reference TRBV2 and TRBJ1-1, is as follows: EPEVTQTPSHQVTQMGQEVILRCVPISNHLYFYWYRQILGQKVEFLVSFYNNEISEKSEIFDDQFSVERPDGSNFTLKIRSTKLEDSAMYFCASREGENTEAFFGQGTRLTVV.

The rearrangement joins TRBV19 to TRBJ2-3, with D maybe TRBD1 (5 bases). The V gene's germline CDR1 is LNHDA and CDR2 SQIVND (reference sequence). CDR3 size: 16 residues. V gave up 4 bases and J gave up 4 bases, with 18 bases separating them. In DNA, the CDR3 is TGTGCCAGTAGTAGTGGCCTGGGGCGCGAGGCAGATACGCAGTATTTT. Protein product: CASSSGLGREADTQYF.

This clone was found once. The chain uses TRBV30 and TRBJ1-5; 8 nucleotides line up with TRBD1. CDR3 length: 16 amino acids. V was clipped by 0 bases and J by 3 bases; unmatched bases: 7. CDR1 GTSNPN and CDR2 SVGIG come from the germline V gene (reference sequence). The CDR3 bases are TGTGCCTGGAGTGTATCTGGGACAGGAATCAATCAGCCCCAGCATTTT. Translation gives CAWSVSGTGINQPQHF.

This clone was observed a handful of times. This chain uses TRBV29-1 with TRBJ2-7; TRBD1 matches at 8 bases. This CDR3 has 14 residues. Germline loops: CDR1 SQVTM, CDR2 ANQGSEA. Germline trimming cut 5 bases from V and 2 bases from J; bases unmatched to any gene: 8. CDR3 bases: TGCAGCGTTTTTGACAGGGGCGGCACCTACGAGCAGTACTTC. This gives the protein CSVFDRGGTYEQYF.

V gene TRBV6-1 combines with J gene TRBJ2-5, with unresolved D. The CDR3 is 14 amino acids. The V gene's germline CDR1 is MNHNS and CDR2 SASEGT. V was pared by 4 bases and J by 2 bases, with 11 bases between. In DNA form, the CDR3 reads TGTGCCAGCAGTGGGAAGCGCCCACAAGAGACCCAGTACTTC. Translating gives CASSGKRPQETQYF.

The chain carries TRBV6-6 and TRBJ2-7, with 7 nucleotides matching TRBD1. With V trimmed by 5 bases and J by 2 bases, 12 bases remained unmatched. CDR1 MNHNY and CDR2 SVGAGI come from the germline V gene (reference sequence). CDR3 length equals 16 residues. As DNA, the CDR3 is TGTGCCAGCAGTCCAAGACAGGGTACCTCCCCCTACGAGCAGTACTTC. This encodes CASSPRQGTSPYEQYF.

This sequence joins TRBV30 and TRBJ2-7, with 7 bases that match TRBD1. Germline CDR1 and CDR2: GTSNPN and SVGIG (reference sequence). The CDR3 has 15 amino acids. V was pared by 1 base and J by 6 bases, with 12 bases of the junction left unmatched. The chain's CDR3 is CAWSGDRRGVGEQYF. CDR3 in DNA: TGTGCCTGGAGTGGGGACAGAAGGGGAGTCGGCGAGCAGTACTTC.